Many counts were recorded for the clone carrying this T cell receptor (beta chain). This record belongs to a study of T-cell memory formation after mild COVID-19. Study context: TCR clusters largely stayed donor specific.

V lost 4 bases and J lost 4; bases outside the gene matches: 10. This CDR3 spans 16 amino acids. The germline V gene encodes CDR1 SEHNR and CDR2 FQNEAQ (reference sequence). From the 5' RACE reads, TCRdb called clonotypes with MiXCR, one entry per CDR3 protein. Of hundreds of thousands of distinct CDR3 sequences in the sample, roughly 15% are singletons; the top ten hold 20% to 25%. This chain connects TRBV7-9 to TRBJ2-3; 8 bases line up with TRBD2. This clonotype originated in a man younger than 35 who had mild COVID-19 (a few samples of this study predate the infection). Cell type and time point are not known. Input material: PBMCs or a T cell subset sorted from them (not recorded which). In DNA form, the CDR3 reads TGTGCCAGCAGCTCGCGGGGGGCAGGGTTCGCAGATACGCAGTATTTT. This sequence encodes CASSSRGAGFADTQYF.